This T cell receptor beta chain is drawn from a study of Graves' ophthalmopathy and Graves' hyperthyroidism. The authors amplified TCR beta CDR3 regions, and they did so from RNA transcripts for repertoire sequencing. An opening RT-PCR round employed HTBI primers and preceded a second-round multiplex PCR. In TCRdb, the multiplex PCR reads were re-called with MiXCR into one record per CDR3 protein. Of 600,000 to 700,000 distinct CDR3 sequences in the sample, roughly two fifths are singletons; the top ten hold roughly 3%. This clonotype was recorded at least ten times. Germline CDR1 reads SGHDN; CDR2 reads FVKESK. CDR3 length: 15 residues. Trimming took off 1 base at V and 3 bases at J, with 12 bases between the two ends.

The TCR was taken from an adult man with Graves' ophthalmopathy. Sequenced: peripheral blood. This chain connects TRBV14 to TRBJ1-1; no definite D call. The CDR3 coding sequence is TGTGCCAGCAGCCAAGGCTCCCCGCGGGACACTGAAGCTTTCTTT. As protein: CASSQGSPRDTEAFF.